This T cell receptor (beta chain) was identified in a study of blood T cells in healthy people across ages. As for the study in general: Template switching captured about one barcoded beta molecule per two T cells. Study conclusions and caveats: Researchers report that TCR beta diversity correlated strongly with naive T cell percentage.

With 7 bases removed from V and 6 bases from J, the gap between germline ends came to 15 bases. The CDR3 is made up of 13 amino acids. Per germline, CDR1 MNHNY and CDR2 SVGAGI (reference sequence). A J-beta primer mix and a sample-barcoded 5' primer were used in a second PCR of roughly 6 to 12 cycles. TCRdb passed the 5' RACE reads through MiXCR, listing each CDR3 protein once. The sample consists of some 560,000 distinct CDR3 sequences, roughly a quarter of them appearing once. Points on this clonotype: Its antigen is as yet unknown.

These same records also appear under a second study, on T cells of mothers and their children.

The TCR was taken from a boy between 2 and 15 years old in good health. The rearrangement joins TRBV6-6 to TRBJ1-2; D not certain. Sequencing used blood. For the CDR3, the DNA is TGTGCCAGCACCTACCTCGGGAGGGATGGCTACACCTTC. Protein: CASTYLGRDGYTF.